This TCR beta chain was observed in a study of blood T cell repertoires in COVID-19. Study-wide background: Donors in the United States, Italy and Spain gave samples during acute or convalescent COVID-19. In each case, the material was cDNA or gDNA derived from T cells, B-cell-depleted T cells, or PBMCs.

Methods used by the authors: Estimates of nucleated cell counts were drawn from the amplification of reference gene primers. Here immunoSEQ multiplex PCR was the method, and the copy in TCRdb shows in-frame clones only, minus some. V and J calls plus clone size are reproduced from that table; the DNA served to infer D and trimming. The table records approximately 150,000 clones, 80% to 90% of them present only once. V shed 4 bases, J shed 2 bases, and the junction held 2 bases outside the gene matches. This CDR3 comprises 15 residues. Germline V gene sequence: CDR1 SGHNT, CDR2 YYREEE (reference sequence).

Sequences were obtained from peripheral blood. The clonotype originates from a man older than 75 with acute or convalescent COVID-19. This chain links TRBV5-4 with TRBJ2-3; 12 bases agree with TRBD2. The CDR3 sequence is CASSGTSGFTDTQYF. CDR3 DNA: TGTGCCAGCAGCGGGACTAGCGGGTTCACAGATACGCAGTATTTT. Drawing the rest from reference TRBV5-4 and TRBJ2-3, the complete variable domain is ETGVTQSPTHLIKTRGQQVTLRCSSQSGHNTVSWYQQALGQGPQFIFQYYREEENGRGNFPPRFSGLQFPNYSSELNVNALELDDSALYLCASSGTSGFTDTQYFGPGTRLTVL.